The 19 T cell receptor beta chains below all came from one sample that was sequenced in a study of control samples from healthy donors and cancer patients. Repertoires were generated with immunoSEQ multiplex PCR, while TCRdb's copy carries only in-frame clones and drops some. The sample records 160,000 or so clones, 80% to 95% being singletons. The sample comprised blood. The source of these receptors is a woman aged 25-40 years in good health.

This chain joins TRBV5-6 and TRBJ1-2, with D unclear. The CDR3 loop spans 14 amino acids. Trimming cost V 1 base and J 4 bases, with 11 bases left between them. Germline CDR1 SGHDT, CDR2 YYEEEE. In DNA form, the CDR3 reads TGTGCCAGCAGCTTGAGTGCAGGACTCTATGGCTACACCTTC. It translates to CASSLSAGLYGYTF.

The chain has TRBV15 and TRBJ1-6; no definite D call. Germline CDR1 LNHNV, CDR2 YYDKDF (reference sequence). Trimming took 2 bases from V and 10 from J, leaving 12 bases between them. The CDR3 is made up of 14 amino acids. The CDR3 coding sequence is TGTGCCACCAGCAGAACTCTAGAGGGCTCACCCCTCCACTTT. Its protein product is CATSRTLEGSPLHF.

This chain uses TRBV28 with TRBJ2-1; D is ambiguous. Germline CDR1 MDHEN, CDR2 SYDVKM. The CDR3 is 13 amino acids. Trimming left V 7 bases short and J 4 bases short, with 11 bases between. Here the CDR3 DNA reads TGTGCCAGCAACCCGGACGGGTACAATGAGCAGTTCTTC. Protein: CASNPDGYNEQFF.

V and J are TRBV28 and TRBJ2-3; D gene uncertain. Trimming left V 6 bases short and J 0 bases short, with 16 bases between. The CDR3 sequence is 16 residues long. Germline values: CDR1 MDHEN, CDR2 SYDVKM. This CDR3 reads CASSYALDASTDTQYF. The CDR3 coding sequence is TGTGCCAGCAGCTACGCGTTGGATGCTAGCACAGATACGCAGTATTTT.

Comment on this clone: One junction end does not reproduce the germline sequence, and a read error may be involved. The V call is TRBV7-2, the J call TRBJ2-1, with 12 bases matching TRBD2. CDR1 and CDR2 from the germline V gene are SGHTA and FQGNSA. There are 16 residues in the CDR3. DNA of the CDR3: TGTGCCAGCAGTTTAGGCCTAGCGGGAGGGCAATATGAGCAGTTCTTC. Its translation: CASSLGLAGGQYEQFF.

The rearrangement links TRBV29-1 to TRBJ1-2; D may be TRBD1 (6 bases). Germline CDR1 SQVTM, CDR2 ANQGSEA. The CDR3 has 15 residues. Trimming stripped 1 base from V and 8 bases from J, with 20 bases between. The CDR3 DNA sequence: TGCAGCGTTGAAGGGATTCTGGGGACAAACACGGGCTACACCTTC. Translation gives CSVEGILGTNTGYTF.

The CDR3 spells CASSPPTASYEQYF. CDR3 sequence (DNA): TGCGCCAGCAGCCCCCCGACAGCCTCCTACGAGCAGTACTTC. The rearrangement links TRBV5-1 to TRBJ2-7; D is possibly TRBD1 (5 bases). There are 14 residues in the CDR3. Trimming stripped 4 bases from V and 0 bases from J, with 11 bases between. Germline V gives CDR1 SGHRS, CDR2 YFSETQ.

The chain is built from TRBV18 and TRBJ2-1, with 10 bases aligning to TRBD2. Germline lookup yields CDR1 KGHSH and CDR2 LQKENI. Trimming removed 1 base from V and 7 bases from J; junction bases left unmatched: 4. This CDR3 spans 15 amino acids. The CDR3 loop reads CASSPQREGLNEQFF. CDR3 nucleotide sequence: TGTGCCAGCTCACCACAGCGGGAGGGTCTAAATGAGCAGTTCTTC.

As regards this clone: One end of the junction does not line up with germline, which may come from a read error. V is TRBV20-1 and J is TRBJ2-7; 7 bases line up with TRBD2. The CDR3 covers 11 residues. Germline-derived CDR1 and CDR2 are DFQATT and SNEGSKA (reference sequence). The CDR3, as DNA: TGCAGTGCTAGAGACCCGGGACTACCTCATTTC. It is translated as CSARDPGLPHF.

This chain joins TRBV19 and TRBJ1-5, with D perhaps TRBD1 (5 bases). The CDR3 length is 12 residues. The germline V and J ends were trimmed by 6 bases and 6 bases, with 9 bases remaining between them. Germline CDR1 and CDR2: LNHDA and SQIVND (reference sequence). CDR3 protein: CASSQGIQPQHF. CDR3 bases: TGTGCCAGTAGCCAGGGAATTCAGCCCCAGCATTTT.

The CDR3 nucleotides read TGCGCCAGCAGCCAATGGACTAGCGGGAGAGTCGAGCAGTACTTC. It yields the protein CASSQWTSGRVEQYF. The chain is built from TRBV4-1 and TRBJ2-7; 13 nucleotides line up with TRBD2. Germline CDR1 and CDR2: MGHRA and YSYEKL. With V trimmed by 2 bases and J by 6 bases, 4 bases remained unmatched. The CDR3 is 15 amino acids.

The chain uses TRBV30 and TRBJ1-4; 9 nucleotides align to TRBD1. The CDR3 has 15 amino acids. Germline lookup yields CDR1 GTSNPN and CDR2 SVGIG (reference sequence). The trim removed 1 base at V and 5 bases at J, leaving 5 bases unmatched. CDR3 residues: CAWSASGTGNEKLFF. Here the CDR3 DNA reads TGTGCCTGGAGTGCCTCCGGGACAGGGAATGAAAAACTGTTTTTT.

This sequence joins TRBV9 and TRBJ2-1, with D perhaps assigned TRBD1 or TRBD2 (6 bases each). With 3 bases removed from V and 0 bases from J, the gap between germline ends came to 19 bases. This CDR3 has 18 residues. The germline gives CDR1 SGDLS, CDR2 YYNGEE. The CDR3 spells CASSADTGAVSSYNEQFF. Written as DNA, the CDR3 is TGTGCCAGCAGCGCCGATACGGGGGCAGTTAGCTCCTACAATGAGCAGTTCTTC.

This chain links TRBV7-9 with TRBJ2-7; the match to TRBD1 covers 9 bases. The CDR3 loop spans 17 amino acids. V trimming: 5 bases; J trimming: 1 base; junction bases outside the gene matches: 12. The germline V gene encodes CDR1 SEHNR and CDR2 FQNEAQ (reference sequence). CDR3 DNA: TGTGCCAGCAGCCCCCTCAGACAGGGGGTACTATCCTACGAGCAGTACTTC. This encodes CASSPLRQGVLSYEQYF.

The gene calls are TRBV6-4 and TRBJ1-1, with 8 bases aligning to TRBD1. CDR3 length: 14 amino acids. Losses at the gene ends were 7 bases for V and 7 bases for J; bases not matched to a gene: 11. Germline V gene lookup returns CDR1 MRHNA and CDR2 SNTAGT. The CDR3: CASKSDRAPYEAFF. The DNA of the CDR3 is TGTGCCAGCAAATCGGACAGGGCTCCATATGAAGCTTTCTTT.

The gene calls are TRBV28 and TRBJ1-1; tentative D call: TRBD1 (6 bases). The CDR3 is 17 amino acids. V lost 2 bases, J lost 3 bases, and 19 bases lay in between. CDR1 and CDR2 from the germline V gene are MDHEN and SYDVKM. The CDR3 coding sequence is TGTGCCAGCAGTTTAGTTACAGTTTTCAGGGGATACACTGAAGCTTTCTTT. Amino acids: CASSLVTVFRGYTEAFF.

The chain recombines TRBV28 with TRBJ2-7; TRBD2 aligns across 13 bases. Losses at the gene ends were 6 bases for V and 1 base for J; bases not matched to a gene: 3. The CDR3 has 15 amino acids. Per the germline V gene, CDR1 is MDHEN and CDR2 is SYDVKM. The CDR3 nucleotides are TGTGCCAGCAGCCCGACTAGCGGGGGGTCCTACGAGCAGTACTTC. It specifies CASSPTSGGSYEQYF.

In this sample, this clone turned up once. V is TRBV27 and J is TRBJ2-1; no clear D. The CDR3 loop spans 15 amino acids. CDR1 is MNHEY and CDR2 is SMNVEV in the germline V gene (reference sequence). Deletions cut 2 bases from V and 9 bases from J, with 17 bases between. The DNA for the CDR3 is TGTGCCAGCAGTTTAAATTGGGTTAGCAAGTCTGAGCAGTTCTTC. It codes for CASSLNWVSKSEQFF.

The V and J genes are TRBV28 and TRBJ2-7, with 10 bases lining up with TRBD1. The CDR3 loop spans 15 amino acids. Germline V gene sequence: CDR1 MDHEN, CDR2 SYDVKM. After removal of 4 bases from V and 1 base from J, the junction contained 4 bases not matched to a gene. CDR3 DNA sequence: TGTGCCAGCAGTTGGACGGGACAGGGGTCCTACGAGCAGTACTTC. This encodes CASSWTGQGSYEQYF.